Following are 13 T cell receptor beta chains from one sample sequenced in a study of graft-versus-host responses after intestinal transplantation. Assay: immunoSEQ multiplex PCR; the TCRdb copy retains only in-frame clones and omits some. The sample comprises 40,000 or so clones, roughly 87% of which are singletons, and roughly 3.6% rests with the top ten. Sequenced material: PBMCs, taken approximately 1,000 days after transplant. The receptors were gathered from a human patient who received an intestinal transplant, so some T cells may come from the graft donor.

The chain has TRBV28 and TRBJ1-6; tentative D call: TRBD1 (5 bases). V was trimmed by 7 bases and J by 0 bases, leaving 13 bases between them. The CDR3 runs 16 residues. Germline V gene lookup returns CDR1 MDHEN and CDR2 SYDVKM. The CDR3 coding sequence is TGTGCCAGCACCCCGGGACTGAGCTCCTATAATTCACCCCTCCACTTT. Its translation is CASTPGLSSYNSPLHF.

The rearrangement uses TRBV10-2 and TRBJ1-1; D possibly corresponds to TRBD1 (5 bases). Germline loops: CDR1 WSHSY, CDR2 SAAADI. With 8 bases removed from V and 4 bases from J, the gap between germline ends came to 20 bases. The CDR3 covers 15 residues. The CDR3 reads CASSGGATLGTEAFF. DNA for the CDR3: TGCGCCAGCTCTGGCGGGGCAACCCTGGGCACTGAAGCTTTCTTT.

This sequence joins TRBV7-8 and TRBJ1-3; possible D gene TRBD1, 5 bases. This CDR3 spans 17 amino acids. CDR1 is SGHVS, CDR2 FQNEAQ, per germline. V lost 5 bases to trimming and J lost 3 bases, with 20 bases between them. CDR3 in DNA: TGTGCCAGCAGCGCACAAACACAGGTAAGAAATGGAAACACCATATATTTT. Encoded protein: CASSAQTQVRNGNTIYF.

The CDR3 coding sequence is TGTGCCAGCAGCTTGAGACAGTTAGACTACGAGCAGTACTTC. Its translation is CASSLRQLDYEQYF. J is TRBJ2-7 and V is TRBV11-2, with D possibly matching TRBD1 (5 bases). Germline CDR1 reads SGHAT; CDR2 reads FQNNGV. The CDR3 sequence is 14 residues long. Trimming pared 3 bases from V and 3 bases from J, leaving 12 bases between.

The genes are TRBV10-3 and TRBJ1-6, with D perhaps matching TRBD1 (5 bases). V was cut by 10 bases and J by 7 bases, with 17 bases left in between. The germline V gene encodes CDR1 ENHRY and CDR2 SYGVKD. The CDR3 contains 14 residues. CDR3 bases: TGTGCCAGCAGCCCGAAACAGGAGAATTCACCCCTCCACTTT. Protein product: CASSPKQENSPLHF.

V is TRBV9 and J is TRBJ2-2; D is possibly TRBD2 (5 bases). V shed 4 bases and J shed 4 bases, with 17 bases lying between them. Germline assignment: CDR1 SGDLS and CDR2 YYNGEE. This CDR3 contains 16 residues. The chain's CDR3 is CASSPRTGISTGELFF. The DNA for the CDR3 is TGTGCCAGCAGCCCCCGGACGGGAATTTCCACCGGGGAGCTGTTTTTT. Complete variable domain (other parts from reference TRBV9 and TRBJ2-2): DSGVTQTPKHLITATGQRVTLRCSPRSGDLSVYWYQQSLDQGLQFLIQYYNGEERAKGNILERFSAQQFPDLHSELNLSSLELGDSALYFCASSPRTGISTGELFFGEGSRLTVL.

The rearrangement links TRBV18 to TRBJ2-7; D gene unclear. This CDR3 has 15 residues. The germline V and J ends were trimmed by 6 bases and 2 bases, with 17 bases remaining between them. Germline CDR1 reads KGHSH; CDR2 reads LQKENI. In nucleotides, the CDR3 is TGTGCCAGCTCGAAGGCCGGGCAGGCTACCTACGAGCAGTACTTC. It encodes CASSKAGQATYEQYF. Full variable domain (outside the CDR3, taken from reference TRBV18 and TRBJ2-7): NAGVMQNPRHLVRRRGQEARLRCSPMKGHSHVYWYRQLPEEGLKFMVYLQKENIIDESGMPKERFSAEFPKEGPSILRIQQVVRGDSAAYFCASSKAGQATYEQYFGPGTRLTVT.

This chain connects TRBV7-2 to TRBJ2-7; 8 nucleotides align to TRBD1. CDR1 and CDR2 (germline): SGHTA, FQGNSA. CDR3 length equals 17 residues. J gave up 2 bases and V 1 base, and 10 bases lay outside the gene matches. The CDR3 sequence: CASSLVGRQGQPYEQYF. CDR3 DNA sequence: TGTGCCAGCAGCTTAGTAGGGAGACAGGGGCAGCCCTACGAGCAGTACTTC.

This chain uses TRBV5-1 with TRBJ2-1, with TRBD2 matching over 7 bases. V gave up 3 bases and J gave up 2 bases; unmatched junction bases: 5. Germline V CDR1 and CDR2: SGHRS, YFSETQ. The CDR3 spans 15 residues. DNA of the CDR3: TGCGCCAGCAGCTCCAGCGGGAACCCCTACAATGAGCAGTTCTTC. Translated: CASSSSGNPYNEQFF.

In its sample, this clone was seen a few times. The chain uses TRBV10-2 and TRBJ1-1; maybe TRBD1 (6 bases). CDR1 is WSHSY, CDR2 SAAADI, per germline. The CDR3 has 14 amino acids. With 6 bases removed from V and 7 bases from J, the gap between germline ends came to 18 bases. CDR3 sequence reads: CASRPPRGAGEAFF. In nucleotides, the CDR3 is TGCGCCAGCAGACCCCCAAGGGGGGCTGGTGAAGCTTTCTTT.

The chain combines TRBV7-6 with TRBJ2-7; D unresolved. This CDR3 is built from 13 residues. Germline CDR1 reads SGHVS; CDR2 reads FNYEAQ. V was cut by 6 bases and J by 2 bases, with 11 bases left in between. The CDR3 spells CASSYGPTYEQYF. In DNA form, the CDR3 reads TGTGCCAGCAGTTATGGACCGACCTACGAGCAGTACTTC.

The gene calls are TRBV5-6 and TRBJ1-3; D may be TRBD1 (6 bases). This CDR3 is 15 amino acids long. CDR1 is SGHDT, CDR2 YYEEEE, per germline. The ends were cut back, 4 bases at V and 4 bases at J, with 15 bases in the middle. The CDR3 coding sequence is TGTGCCAGCAGCAACGCAGGGGTATCAGGAAACACCATATATTTT. Residues: CASSNAGVSGNTIYF.

The V gene is TRBV18, the J gene TRBJ2-5; TRBD2 matches 7 bases. Germline CDR1 KGHSH, CDR2 LQKENI. The V segment lost 3 bases and the J segment 5 bases; nucleotides outside the gene matches: 6. The CDR3 is 14 amino acids. The CDR3 nucleotides read TGTGCCAGCTCACCGCGAGGACTAGAGGAGACCCAGTACTTC. Translated: CASSPRGLEETQYF.